A selection of T cell receptor beta chains follows, all from one sample in a study of OX40 agonist ivuxolimab in advanced cancers. Repertoires were generated with immunoSEQ multiplex PCR, while TCRdb's copy carries only in-frame clones and drops some. The data contain approximately 90,000 clones, 91% of them singletons. Sequencing was performed on CD4+ or CD8+ T cells sorted from blood, taken in a trial of the OX40 agonist ivuxolimab. These receptors were collected from an adult with an advanced solid tumor such as melanoma, head and neck, liver or kidney cancer. Each CDR3 is given with its conserved first and last residue. The order of the fields is V gene, J gene, clone size, D gene, CDR3 protein, CDR3 DNA. A D gene is named only where the DNA matches it firmly. Clone sizes are given selectively: once, few, many, or a class where the clone is expanded.

TRBV9,TRBJ1-3,NA,TRBD1,CASSEQGTGNTIYF,TGTGCCAGCAGTGAACAGGGGACTGGAAACACCATATATTTT
TRBV6-1,TRBJ2-7,NA,TRBD1,CASTERDRPHYEQYF,TGTGCCAGCACCGAACGGGACAGGCCTCACTACGAGCAGTACTTC
TRBV6-1,TRBJ2-7,NA,NA,CASSVRPSSYEQYF,TGTGCCAGCAGTGTTCGTCCGAGCTCCTACGAGCAGTACTTC
TRBV19,TRBJ1-1,NA,TRBD1,CASTLSRPGGAYTEAFF,TGTGCCAGTACCTTATCCCGGCCAGGGGGCGCCTACACTGAAGCTTTCTTT
TRBV9,TRBJ2-5,NA,TRBD2,CASSVEAGVTETQYF,TGTGCCAGCAGCGTAGAAGCGGGAGTAACAGAGACCCAGTACTTC
TRBV27,TRBJ2-7,once,NA,CASSLQADSYEQYF,TGTGCCAGCAGTTTACAAGCGGACTCCTACGAGCAGTACTTC
TRBV19,TRBJ1-2,NA,TRBD1,CASSFDRDGYGYTF,TGTGCCAGTAGTTTTGACAGGGACGGCTATGGCTACACCTTC
TRBV30,TRBJ2-2,NA,NA,CASHRNPNTGELFF,TGTGCCTCCCACCGGAACCCGAACACCGGGGAGCTGTTTTTT
TRBV6-4,TRBJ2-7,NA,TRBD1,CASSEAAGGVYEQYF,TGTGCCAGCAGTGAAGCGGCAGGGGGAGTATACGAGCAGTACTTC
TRBV6-1,TRBJ1-2,once,NA,CASSEFWTAYGYTF,TGTGCCAGCAGTGAATTCTGGACAGCCTATGGCTACACCTTC
TRBV6-4,TRBJ2-1,NA,NA,CASSETSYNEQFF,TGTGCCAGCAGTGAAACTAGCTACAATGAGCAGTTCTTC
TRBV30,TRBJ2-5,NA,TRBD1,CAWSRGGETQYF,TGTGCCTGGAGTAGAGGGGGCGAGACCCAGTACTTC
TRBV27,TRBJ1-5,NA,NA,CASSLGAYGGNQPQHF,TGTGCCAGCAGTTTGGGGGCCTACGGCGGCAATCAGCCCCAGCATTTT
TRBV9,TRBJ2-1,NA,NA,CASSRSYNEQFF,TGTGCCAGCAGCCGCTCCTACAATGAGCAGTTCTTC
TRBV9,TRBJ2-1,NA,TRBD2,CASSRTSGDYNEQFF,TGTGCCAGCAGCAGGACTAGCGGGGATTACAATGAGCAGTTCTTC
TRBV5-6,TRBJ1-2,few,NA,CASSGWILSGYGYTF,TGTGCCAGCAGCGGGTGGATACTCAGTGGCTATGGCTACACCTTC
TRBV2,TRBJ1-1,NA,NA,CASSLRQIMNTEAFF,TGTGCCAGCAGCTTGAGACAGATCATGAACACTGAAGCTTTCTTT
TRBV6-1,TRBJ1-5,NA,NA,CASSENTSTRPQHF,TGTGCCAGCAGTGAAAACACAAGCACACGGCCCCAGCATTTT
TRBV6-6,TRBJ2-3,NA,TRBD2,CASSYLAGSTDTQYF,TGTGCCAGCAGTTACCTAGCGGGGAGCACAGATACGCAGTATTTT
TRBV28,TRBJ2-5,few,NA,CASRVRDGLYF,TGTGCCAGCAGGGTCCGGGACGGACTCTACTTC
TRBV10-3,TRBJ2-1,NA,TRBD2,CAISEGSGMRYNEQFF,TGTGCCATCAGTGAAGGTAGCGGGATGCGGTACAATGAGCAGTTCTTC
TRBV10-3,TRBJ1-1,NA,NA,CAINPDPNTEAFF,TGTGCCATCAACCCGGACCCGAACACTGAAGCTTTCTTT
TRBV4-1,TRBJ2-7,NA,NA,CASSQGTSTYEQYF,TGCGCCAGCAGCCAAGGAACTAGCACCTACGAGCAGTACTTC
TRBV7-3,TRBJ2-1,once,TRBD2,CASSLLSGSRNEQFF,TGTGCCAGCAGCTTATTGAGCGGGAGTCGGAATGAGCAGTTCTTC
TRBV19,TRBJ2-1,NA,NA,CARRHNEQFF,TGTGCCAGGCGCCACAATGAGCAGTTCTTC
TRBV15,TRBJ2-3,NA,NA,CATSRGVLSASTDTQYF,TGTGCCACCAGCAGGGGGGTATTGAGCGCTAGCACAGATACGCAGTATTTT
TRBV11-3,TRBJ2-7,NA,NA,CASSSPRGEQYF,TGTGCCAGCAGCTCCCCCCGCGGGGAGCAGTACTTC
TRBV28,TRBJ2-2,few,NA,CASQFGGSPPSGELFF,TGTGCCAGCCAATTCGGAGGATCTCCACCCTCCGGGGAGCTGTTTTTT
TRBV5-1,TRBJ2-3,NA,TRBD2,CASTREGGDTQYF,TGCGCCAGCACCCGGGAGGGGGGAGATACGCAGTATTTT
TRBV10-1,TRBJ2-1,NA,TRBD2,CASSESRGLAGVNEQFF,TGCGCCAGCAGTGAGTCGCGGGGACTAGCGGGAGTGAATGAGCAGTTCTTC
TRBV10-3,TRBJ2-5,NA,NA,CAISGRPQETQYF,TGTGCCATCAGCGGACGGCCTCAAGAGACCCAGTACTTC
TRBV27,TRBJ2-7,once,NA,CASSLRLYSYEQYF,TGTGCCAGCAGTTTAAGGCTTTACTCCTACGAGCAGTACTTC
TRBV4-1,TRBJ1-5,NA,NA,CASSQIPGQPQHF,TGCGCCAGCAGCCAAATTCCGGGCCAGCCCCAGCATTTT
TRBV5-4,TRBJ2-1,NA,NA,CASSLWGSSYNEQFF,TGTGCCAGCAGCTTGTGGGGGAGCTCCTACAATGAGCAGTTCTTC
TRBV5-1,TRBJ2-7,NA,NA,CASSYYAGFYEQYF,TGCGCCAGCAGCTACTACGCGGGGTTCTACGAGCAGTACTTC
TRBV7-9,TRBJ1-1,NA,NA,CASSVILPGTEAFF,TGTGCCAGCAGCGTGATCCTCCCCGGAACTGAAGCTTTCTTT
TRBV10-3,TRBJ2-7,NA,NA,CAISAERGLQLYEQYF,TGTGCCATCAGTGCTGAGAGGGGTCTACAATTATACGAGCAGTACTTC
TRBV5-1,TRBJ2-5,NA,TRBD1,CASSLGTGGLETQYF,TGCGCCAGCAGCTTAGGGACAGGGGGTTTAGAGACCCAGTACTTC
TRBV23-1,TRBJ2-7,NA,NA,CASSQEHRDRSYEQYF,TGCGCCAGCAGTCAAGAACACCGGGACCGTTCCTACGAGCAGTACTTC
TRBV5-6,TRBJ1-2,NA,NA,CASTLYEVGGAGYTF,TGTGCCAGCACACTATACGAAGTGGGGGGAGCGGGCTACACCTTC
TRBV5-1,TRBJ1-3,NA,NA,CASSLGSSGNTIYF,TGCGCCAGCAGCTTGGGTAGCTCTGGAAACACCATATATTTT
TRBV7-9,TRBJ2-7,NA,NA,CASSHAERSSYEQYF,TGTGCCAGCAGCCATGCGGAGCGGAGCTCCTACGAGCAGTACTTC
TRBV27,TRBJ2-1,many,NA,CASSLSGPFSYNEQFF,TGTGCCAGCAGTTTAAGCGGGCCCTTCTCCTACAATGAGCAGTTCTTC
TRBV30,TRBJ1-1,NA,NA,CAWALGAPTEAFF,TGTGCCTGGGCCCTGGGAGCCCCGACAGAAGCTTTCTTT
TRBV18,TRBJ1-1,NA,NA,CASSPPENTEAFF,TGTGCCAGCTCCCCGCCCGAAAACACTGAAGCTTTCTTT
TRBV18,TRBJ1-4,NA,NA,CASSPYQATNEKLFF,TGTGCCAGCTCACCATACCAGGCAACTAATGAAAAACTGTTTTTT
TRBV9,TRBJ2-7,NA,TRBD2,CASSVDVASGSYEQYF,TGTGCCAGCAGCGTAGATGTGGCTAGCGGTTCCTACGAGCAGTACTTC
TRBV11-2,TRBJ2-3,once,NA,CASSSSVWTQYF,TGTGCCAGCAGCTCATCGGTTTGGACGCAGTATTTT